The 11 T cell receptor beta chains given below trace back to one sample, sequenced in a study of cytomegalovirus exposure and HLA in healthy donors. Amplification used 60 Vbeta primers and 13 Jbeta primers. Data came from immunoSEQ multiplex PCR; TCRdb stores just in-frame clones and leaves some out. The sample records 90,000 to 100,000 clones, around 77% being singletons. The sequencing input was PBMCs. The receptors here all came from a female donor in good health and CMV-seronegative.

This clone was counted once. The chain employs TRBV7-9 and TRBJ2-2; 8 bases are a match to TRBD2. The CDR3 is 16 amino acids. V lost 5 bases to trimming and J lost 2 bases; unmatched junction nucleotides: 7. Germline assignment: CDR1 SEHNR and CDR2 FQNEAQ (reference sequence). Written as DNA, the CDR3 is TGTGCCAGCAGCGCAAGTAGCGGGACAAACACCGGGGAGCTGTTTTTT. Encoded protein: CASSASSGTNTGELFF.

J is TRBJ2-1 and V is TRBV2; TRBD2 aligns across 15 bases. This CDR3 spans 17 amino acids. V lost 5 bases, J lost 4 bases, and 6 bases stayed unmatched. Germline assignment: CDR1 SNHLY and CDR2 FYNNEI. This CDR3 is CASSWTSGRAGYNEQFF. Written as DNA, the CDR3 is TGTGCCAGCAGTTGGACTAGCGGGAGGGCCGGATACAATGAGCAGTTCTTC.

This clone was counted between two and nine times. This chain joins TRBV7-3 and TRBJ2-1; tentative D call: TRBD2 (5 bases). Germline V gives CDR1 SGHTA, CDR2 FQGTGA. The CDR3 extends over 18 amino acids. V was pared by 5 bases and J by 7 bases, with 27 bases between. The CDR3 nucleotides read TGTGCCAGCAGCCCGAATGGAGGTTCCGAGGGTTATGAGAATGAGCAGTTCTTC. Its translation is CASSPNGGSEGYENEQFF.

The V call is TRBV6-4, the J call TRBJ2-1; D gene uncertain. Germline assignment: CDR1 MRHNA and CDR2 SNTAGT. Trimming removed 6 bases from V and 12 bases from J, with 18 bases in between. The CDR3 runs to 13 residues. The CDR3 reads CASRAVSSSRQFF. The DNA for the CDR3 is TGTGCCAGCAGGGCGGTGAGCAGTTCTAGGCAGTTCTTC.

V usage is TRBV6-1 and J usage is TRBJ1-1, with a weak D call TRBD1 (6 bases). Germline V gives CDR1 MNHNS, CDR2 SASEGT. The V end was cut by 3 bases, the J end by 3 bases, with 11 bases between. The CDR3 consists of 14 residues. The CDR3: CASSDGQKDTEAFF. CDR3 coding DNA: TGTGCCAGCAGTGATGGACAGAAGGACACTGAAGCTTTCTTT.

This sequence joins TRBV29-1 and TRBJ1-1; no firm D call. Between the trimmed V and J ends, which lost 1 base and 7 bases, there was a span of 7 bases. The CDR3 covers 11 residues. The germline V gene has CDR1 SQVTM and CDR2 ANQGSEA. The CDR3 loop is CSVEGSGEAFF. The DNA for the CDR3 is TGCAGCGTTGAAGGGTCCGGTGAAGCTTTCTTT.

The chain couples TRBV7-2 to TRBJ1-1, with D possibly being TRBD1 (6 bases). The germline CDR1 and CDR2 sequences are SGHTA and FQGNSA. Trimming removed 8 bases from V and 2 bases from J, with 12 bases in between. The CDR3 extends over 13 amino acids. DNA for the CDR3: TGTGCCAGCGCCCGACAGGCTAACACTGAAGCTTTCTTT. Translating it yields CASARQANTEAFF.

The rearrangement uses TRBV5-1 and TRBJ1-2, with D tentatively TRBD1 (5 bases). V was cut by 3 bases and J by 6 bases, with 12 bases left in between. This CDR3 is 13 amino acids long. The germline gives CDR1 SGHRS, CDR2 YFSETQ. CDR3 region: CASSSPGKDGYTF. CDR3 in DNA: TGCGCCAGCAGCTCTCCAGGGAAGGATGGCTACACCTTC.

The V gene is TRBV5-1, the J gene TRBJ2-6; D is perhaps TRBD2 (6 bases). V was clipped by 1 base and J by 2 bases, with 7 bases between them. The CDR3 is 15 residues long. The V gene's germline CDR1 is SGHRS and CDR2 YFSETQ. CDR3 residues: CASSLREAGANVLTF. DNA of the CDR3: TGCGCCAGCAGCTTGAGGGAGGCTGGGGCCAACGTCCTGACTTTC.

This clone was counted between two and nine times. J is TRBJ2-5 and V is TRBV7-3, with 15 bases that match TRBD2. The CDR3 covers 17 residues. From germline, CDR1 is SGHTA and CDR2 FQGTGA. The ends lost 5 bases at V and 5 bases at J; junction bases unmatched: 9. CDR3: CASSTRTSGGGQETQYF. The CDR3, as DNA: TGTGCCAGCAGCACCCGGACTAGCGGGGGGGGCCAGGAGACCCAGTACTTC.

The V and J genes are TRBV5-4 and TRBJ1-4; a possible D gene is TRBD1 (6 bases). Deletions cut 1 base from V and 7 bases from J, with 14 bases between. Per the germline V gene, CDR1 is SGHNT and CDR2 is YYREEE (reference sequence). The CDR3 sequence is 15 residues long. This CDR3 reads CASSLTSDRGEKLFF. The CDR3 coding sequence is TGTGCCAGCAGCTTGACATCGGACAGAGGTGAAAAACTGTTTTTT.